This T cell receptor beta chain originates from a study of T cells in Graves' hyperthyroidism and ophthalmopathy. The investigators amplified TCR beta CDR3 regions from RNA transcripts. A set of HTBI primers served as the primers for a first-round RT-PCR of the TCR CDR3. From the multiplex PCR reads, TCRdb called clonotypes with MiXCR, one entry per CDR3 protein. The table records 540,000 or so distinct CDR3 sequences, 15% to 18% of them present only once. The table lists this clonotype with many counts. Uncontrolled infection, other autoimmune disease, pregnancy or lactation excluded patients. The CDR3 is 14 residues long. The germline gives CDR1 MNHEY, CDR2 SVGEGT. Trimming shortened V by 8 bases and J by 0 bases, and 11 bases separated the two germline ends.

The chain recombines TRBV6-2 or TRBV6-3 with TRBJ1-5; D is unresolved. The sequenced material came from blood. The TCR was taken from a woman aged 25 to 45 with Graves' hyperthyroidism. In DNA form, the CDR3 reads TGTGCCAGCTCTAGTGGGTTTAGCAATCAGCCCCAGCATTTT. It encodes CASSSGFSNQPQHF.